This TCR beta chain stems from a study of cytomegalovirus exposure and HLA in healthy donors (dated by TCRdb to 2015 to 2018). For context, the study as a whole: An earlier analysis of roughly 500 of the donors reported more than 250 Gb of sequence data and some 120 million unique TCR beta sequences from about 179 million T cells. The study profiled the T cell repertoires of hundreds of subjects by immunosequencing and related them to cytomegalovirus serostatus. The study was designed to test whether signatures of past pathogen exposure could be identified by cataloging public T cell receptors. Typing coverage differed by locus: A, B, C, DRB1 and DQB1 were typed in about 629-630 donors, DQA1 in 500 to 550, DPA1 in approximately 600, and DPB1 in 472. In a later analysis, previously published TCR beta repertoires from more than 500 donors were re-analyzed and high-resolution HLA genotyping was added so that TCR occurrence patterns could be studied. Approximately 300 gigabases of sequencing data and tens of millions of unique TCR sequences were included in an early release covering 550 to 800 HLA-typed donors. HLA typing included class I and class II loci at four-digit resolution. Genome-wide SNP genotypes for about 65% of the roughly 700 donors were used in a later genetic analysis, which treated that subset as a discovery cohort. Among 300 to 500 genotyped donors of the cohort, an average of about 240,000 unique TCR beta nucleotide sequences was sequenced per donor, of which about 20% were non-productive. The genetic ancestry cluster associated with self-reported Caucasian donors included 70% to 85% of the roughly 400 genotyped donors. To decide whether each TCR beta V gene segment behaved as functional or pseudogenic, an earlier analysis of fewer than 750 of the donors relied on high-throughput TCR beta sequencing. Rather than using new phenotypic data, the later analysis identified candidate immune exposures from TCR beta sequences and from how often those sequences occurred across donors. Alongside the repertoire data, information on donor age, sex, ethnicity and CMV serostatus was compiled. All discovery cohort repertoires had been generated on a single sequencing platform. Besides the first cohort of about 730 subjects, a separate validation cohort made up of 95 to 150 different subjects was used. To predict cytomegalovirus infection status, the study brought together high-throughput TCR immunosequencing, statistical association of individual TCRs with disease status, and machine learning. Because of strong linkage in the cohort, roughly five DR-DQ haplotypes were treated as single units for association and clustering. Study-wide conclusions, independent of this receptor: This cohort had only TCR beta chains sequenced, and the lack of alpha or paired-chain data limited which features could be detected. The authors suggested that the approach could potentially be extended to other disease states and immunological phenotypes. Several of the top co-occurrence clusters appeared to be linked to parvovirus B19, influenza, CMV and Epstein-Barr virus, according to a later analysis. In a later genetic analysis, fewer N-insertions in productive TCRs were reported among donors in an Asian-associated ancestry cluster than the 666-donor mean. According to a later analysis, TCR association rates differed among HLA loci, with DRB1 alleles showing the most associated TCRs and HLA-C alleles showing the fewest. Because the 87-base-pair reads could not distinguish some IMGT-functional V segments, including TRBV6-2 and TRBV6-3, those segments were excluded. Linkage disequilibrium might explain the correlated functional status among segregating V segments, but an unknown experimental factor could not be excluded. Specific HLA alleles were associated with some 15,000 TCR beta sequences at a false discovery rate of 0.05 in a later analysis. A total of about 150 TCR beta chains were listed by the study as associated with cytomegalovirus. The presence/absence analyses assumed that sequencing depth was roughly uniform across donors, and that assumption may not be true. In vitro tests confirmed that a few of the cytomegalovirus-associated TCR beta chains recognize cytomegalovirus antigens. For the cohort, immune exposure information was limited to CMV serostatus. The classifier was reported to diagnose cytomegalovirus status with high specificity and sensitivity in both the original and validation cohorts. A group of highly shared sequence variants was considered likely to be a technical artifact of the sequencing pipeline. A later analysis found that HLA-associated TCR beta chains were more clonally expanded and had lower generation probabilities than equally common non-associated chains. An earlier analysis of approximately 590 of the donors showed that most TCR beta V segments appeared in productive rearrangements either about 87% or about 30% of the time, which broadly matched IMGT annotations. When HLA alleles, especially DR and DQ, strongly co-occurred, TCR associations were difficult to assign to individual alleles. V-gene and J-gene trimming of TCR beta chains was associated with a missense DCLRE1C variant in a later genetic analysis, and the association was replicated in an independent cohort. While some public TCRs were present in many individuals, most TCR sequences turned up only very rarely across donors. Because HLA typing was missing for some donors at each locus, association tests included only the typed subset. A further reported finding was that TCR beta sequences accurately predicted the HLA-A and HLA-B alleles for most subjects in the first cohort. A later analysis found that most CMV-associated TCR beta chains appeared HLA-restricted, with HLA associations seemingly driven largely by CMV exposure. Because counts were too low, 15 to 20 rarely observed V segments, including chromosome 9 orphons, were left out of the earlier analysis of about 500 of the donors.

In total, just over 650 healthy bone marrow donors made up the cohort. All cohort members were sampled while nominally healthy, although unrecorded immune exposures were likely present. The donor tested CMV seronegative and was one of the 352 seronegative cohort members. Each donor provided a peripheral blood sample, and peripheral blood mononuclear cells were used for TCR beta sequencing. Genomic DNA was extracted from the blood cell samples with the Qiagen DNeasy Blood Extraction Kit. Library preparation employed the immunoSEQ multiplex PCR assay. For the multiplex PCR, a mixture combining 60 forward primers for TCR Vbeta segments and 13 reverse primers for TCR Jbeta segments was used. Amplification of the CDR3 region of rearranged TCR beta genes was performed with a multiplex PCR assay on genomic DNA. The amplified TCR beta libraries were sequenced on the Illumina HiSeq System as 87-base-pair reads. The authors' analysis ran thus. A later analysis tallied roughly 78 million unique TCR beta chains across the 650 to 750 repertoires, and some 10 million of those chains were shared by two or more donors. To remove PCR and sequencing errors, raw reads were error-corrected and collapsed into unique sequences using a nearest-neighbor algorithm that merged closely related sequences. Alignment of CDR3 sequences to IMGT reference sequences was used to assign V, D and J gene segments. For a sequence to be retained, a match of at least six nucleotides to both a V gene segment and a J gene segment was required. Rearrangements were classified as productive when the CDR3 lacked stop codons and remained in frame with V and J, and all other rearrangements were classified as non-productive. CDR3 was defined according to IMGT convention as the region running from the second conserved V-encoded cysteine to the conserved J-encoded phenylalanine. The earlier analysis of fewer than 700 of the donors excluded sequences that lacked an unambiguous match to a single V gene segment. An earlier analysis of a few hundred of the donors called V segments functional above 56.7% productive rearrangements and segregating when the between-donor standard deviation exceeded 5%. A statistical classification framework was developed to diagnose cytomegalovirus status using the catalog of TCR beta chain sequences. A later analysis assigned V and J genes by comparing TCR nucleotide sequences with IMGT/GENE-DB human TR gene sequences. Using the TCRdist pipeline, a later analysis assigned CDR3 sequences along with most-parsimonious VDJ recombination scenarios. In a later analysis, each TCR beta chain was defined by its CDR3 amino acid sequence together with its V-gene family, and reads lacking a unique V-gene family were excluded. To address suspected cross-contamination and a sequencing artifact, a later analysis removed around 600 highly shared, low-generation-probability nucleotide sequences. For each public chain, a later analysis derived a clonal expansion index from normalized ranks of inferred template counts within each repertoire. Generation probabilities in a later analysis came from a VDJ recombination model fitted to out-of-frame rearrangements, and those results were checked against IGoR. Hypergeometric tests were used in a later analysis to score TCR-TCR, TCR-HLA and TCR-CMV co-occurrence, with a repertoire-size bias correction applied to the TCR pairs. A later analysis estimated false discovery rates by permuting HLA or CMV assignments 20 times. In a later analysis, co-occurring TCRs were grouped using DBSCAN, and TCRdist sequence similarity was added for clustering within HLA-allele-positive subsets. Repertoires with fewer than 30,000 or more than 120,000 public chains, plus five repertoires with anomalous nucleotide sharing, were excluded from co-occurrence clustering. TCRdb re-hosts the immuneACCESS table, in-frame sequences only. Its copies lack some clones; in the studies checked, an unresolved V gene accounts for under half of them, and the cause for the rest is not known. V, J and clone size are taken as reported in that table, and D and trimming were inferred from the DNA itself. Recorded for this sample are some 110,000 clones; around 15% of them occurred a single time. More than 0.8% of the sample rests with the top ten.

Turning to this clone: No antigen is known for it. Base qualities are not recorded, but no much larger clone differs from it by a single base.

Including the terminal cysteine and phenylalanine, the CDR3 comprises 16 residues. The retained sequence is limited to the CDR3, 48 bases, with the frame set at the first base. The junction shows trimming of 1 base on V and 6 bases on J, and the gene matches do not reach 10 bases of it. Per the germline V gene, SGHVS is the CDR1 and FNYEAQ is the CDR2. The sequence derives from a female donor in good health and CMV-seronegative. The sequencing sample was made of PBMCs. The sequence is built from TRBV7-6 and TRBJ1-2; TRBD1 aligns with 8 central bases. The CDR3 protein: CASSLVVSGGADGYTF. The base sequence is TGTGCCAGCAGCTTAGTAGTTTCAGGGGGCGCCGATGGCTACACCTTC.